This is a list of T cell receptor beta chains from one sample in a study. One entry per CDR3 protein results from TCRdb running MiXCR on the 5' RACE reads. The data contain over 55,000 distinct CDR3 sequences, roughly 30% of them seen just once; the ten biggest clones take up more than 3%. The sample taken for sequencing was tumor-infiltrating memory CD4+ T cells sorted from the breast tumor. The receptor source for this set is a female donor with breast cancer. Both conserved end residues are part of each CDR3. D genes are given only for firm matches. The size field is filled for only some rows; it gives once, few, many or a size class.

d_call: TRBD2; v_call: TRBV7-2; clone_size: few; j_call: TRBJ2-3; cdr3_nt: TGTGCCAGCAAAACTAGCGGGAGGTCAGATACGCAGTATTTT; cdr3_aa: CASKTSGRSDTQYF
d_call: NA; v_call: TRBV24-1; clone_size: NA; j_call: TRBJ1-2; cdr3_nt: TGTGCCACCAGTGATCCCCCCCAGCCTGGGGATGGCTACACCTTC; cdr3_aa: CATSDPPQPGDGYTF
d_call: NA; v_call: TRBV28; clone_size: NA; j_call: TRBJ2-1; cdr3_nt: TGTGCCAGCAAATTCCAGGGGACCTACAATGAGCAGTTCTTC; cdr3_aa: CASKFQGTYNEQFF
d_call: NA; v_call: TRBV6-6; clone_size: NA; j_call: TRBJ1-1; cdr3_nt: TGTGCCAGCAGGTCACCTTCAGGGAACACTGAAGCTTTCTTT; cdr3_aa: CASRSPSGNTEAFF
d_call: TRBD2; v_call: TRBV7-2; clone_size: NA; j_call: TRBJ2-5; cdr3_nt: TGTGCCAGCAGCTTAGCGCCGGGAGGCGACCAAGAGACCCAGTACTTC; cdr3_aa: CASSLAPGGDQETQYF
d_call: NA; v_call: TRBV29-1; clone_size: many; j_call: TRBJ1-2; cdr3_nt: TGCAGCGTTCGAGGGGGGCTCTATGGCTACACCTTC; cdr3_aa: CSVRGGLYGYTF
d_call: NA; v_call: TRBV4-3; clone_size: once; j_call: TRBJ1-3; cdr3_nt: TGCGCCAGCAGCCAAGTTCTCTCAGGGTCTGGAAACACCATATATTTT; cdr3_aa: CASSQVLSGSGNTIYF
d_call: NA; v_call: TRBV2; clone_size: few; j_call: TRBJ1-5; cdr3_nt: TGTGCCAGCAGTGAAGCCTACGGAGGACAGCCCCAGCATTTT; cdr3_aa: CASSEAYGGQPQHF
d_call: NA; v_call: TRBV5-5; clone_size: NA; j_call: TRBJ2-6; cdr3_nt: TGTGCCAGCAGCCTCGGTCACTCTGGGGCCAACGTCCTGACTTTC; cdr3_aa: CASSLGHSGANVLTF
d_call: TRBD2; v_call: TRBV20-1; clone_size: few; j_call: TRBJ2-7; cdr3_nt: TGCAGTGCTAGATCCGGGACTAGCGGGGGGAAGCACGAGCAGTACTTC; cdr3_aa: CSARSGTSGGKHEQYF
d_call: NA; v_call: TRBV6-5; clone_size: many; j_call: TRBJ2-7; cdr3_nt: TGTGCCAGCAGTTCCCCGGAAATCTCCTACGAGCAGTACTTC; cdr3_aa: CASSSPEISYEQYF
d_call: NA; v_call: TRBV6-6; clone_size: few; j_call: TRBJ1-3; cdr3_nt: TGTGCCAGCAGCCCTCAGGGGTTCTCGAACACCATATATTTT; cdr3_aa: CASSPQGFSNTIYF
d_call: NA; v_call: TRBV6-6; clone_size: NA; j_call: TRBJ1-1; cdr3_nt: TGTGCCAGAAGTTATCTATCGGACAGTGAAGCTTTCTTT; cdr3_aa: CARSYLSDSEAFF
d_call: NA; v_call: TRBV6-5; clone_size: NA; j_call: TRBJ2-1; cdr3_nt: TGTGCCAGCAGTTACGGGAGGTGGAGTGAGCCGTTCTTC; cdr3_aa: CASSYGRWSEPFF
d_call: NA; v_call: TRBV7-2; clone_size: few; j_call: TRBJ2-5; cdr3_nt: TGTGCCAGCAGCTTAGCGCCCGGCTCCGACCAGTACTTC; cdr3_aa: CASSLAPGSDQYF
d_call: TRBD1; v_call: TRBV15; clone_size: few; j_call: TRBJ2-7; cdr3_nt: TGTGCCACAGCACAGGGGACCCAGGGATACGAGCAGTACTTC; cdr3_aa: CATAQGTQGYEQYF
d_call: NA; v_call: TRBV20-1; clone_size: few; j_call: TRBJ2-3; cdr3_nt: TGCAGTGCGAGTAATAAGTTTGAGAGCACAGATACGCAGTATTTT; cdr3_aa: CSASNKFESTDTQYF
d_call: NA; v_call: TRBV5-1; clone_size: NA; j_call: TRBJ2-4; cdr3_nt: TGCGCCAGCAGCTTGGCCTTAGGGGGAGAAGGGGCCAAAAACATTCAGTACTTC; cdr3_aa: CASSLALGGEGAKNIQYF
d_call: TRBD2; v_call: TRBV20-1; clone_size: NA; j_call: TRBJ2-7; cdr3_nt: TGCAGTGCTACAGCGGGAGGGCCGGGTCAGTACTTC; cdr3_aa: CSATAGGPGQYF
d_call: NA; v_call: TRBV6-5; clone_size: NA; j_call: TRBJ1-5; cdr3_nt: TGTGCCAGCGGCCGGGGTCTCAGTCAGCCCCAGCATTTT; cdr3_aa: CASGRGLSQPQHF
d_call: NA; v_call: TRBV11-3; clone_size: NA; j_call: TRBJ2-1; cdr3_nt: TGTGCCAGCAGCTTCCACAATGAGCAGTTCTTC; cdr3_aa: CASSFHNEQFF
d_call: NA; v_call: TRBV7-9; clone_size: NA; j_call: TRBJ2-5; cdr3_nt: TGTGCCAGCAGCCCACAGGGAGGAGGAGAGACCCAGTACTTC; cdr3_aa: CASSPQGGGETQYF
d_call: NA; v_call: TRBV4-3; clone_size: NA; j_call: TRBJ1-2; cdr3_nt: TGCGCCAGCAGCCAAGATGGGTCCCGTGCCCTTGGCCACACCTTC; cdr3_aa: CASSQDGSRALGHTF
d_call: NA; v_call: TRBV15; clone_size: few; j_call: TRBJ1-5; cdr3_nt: TGTGCCACCAGAAAGGTAGGGGGCAATCAGCCCCAGCATTTT; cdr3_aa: CATRKVGGNQPQHF
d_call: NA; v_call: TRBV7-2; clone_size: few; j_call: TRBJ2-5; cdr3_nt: TGTGCCAGCAGCTTCGGAAACAGTGAGACCCAGTACTTC; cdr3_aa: CASSFGNSETQYF
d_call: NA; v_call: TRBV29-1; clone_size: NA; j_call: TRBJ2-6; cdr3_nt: TGCAGCGTTGAAGACGGGGCGGCTGTAAGATCTGGGGCCAACGTCCTGACTTTC; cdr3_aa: CSVEDGAAVRSGANVLTF
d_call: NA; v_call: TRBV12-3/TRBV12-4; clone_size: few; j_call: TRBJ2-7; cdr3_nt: TGTGCCAGCAGTCGGACACCTAGGGACGAGCAGTACTTC; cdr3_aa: CASSRTPRDEQYF
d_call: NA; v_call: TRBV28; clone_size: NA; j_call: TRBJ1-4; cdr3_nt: TGTGCCACTATGGAACAACCTAATGAAAAACTGCTTTTT; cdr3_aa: CATMEQPNEKLLF
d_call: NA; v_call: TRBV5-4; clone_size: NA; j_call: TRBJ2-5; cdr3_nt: TGTGCCACCTTCAGTGGGAGGGAGACCCAGTACTTC; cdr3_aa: CATFSGRETQYF
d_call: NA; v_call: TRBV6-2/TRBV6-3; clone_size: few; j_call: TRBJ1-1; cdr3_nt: TGTGCTTCACGAGCAGGGTACGCTGAAGCTTTCTTT; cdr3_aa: CASRAGYAEAFF
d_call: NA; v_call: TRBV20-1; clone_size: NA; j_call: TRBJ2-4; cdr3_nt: TGCAGTGCTAGAATTTCCTCGTGGCAGAACGAAAACATTCAGTACTTC; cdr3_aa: CSARISSWQNENIQYF
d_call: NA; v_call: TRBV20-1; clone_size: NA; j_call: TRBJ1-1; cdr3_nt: TGCAGTGCTAGAGATTTCGGGGGGTTGGGTGAAGCTTTCTTT; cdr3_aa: CSARDFGGLGEAFF
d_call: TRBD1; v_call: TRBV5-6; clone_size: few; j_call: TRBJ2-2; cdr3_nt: TGTGCCAGCAGCCCGGCTGGGACAGGGTCCACCGGGGAGCTGTTTTTT; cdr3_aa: CASSPAGTGSTGELFF
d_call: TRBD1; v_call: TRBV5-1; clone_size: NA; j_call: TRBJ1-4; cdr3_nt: TGCGCCAGCAGCCCGGACAGGGGAGGTGAAAAACTGTTTTTT; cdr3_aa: CASSPDRGGEKLFF
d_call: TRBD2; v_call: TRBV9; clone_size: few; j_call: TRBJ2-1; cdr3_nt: TGTGCCAGCAGCGTAGAACTAGCGGGATACAATGAGCAGTTCTTC; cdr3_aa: CASSVELAGYNEQFF
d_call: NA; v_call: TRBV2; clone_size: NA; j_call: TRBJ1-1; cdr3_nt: TGTGCCAGCAGTGAAAGTGGTTCCTGGGATTGGGGGTTT; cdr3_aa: CASSESGSWDWGF
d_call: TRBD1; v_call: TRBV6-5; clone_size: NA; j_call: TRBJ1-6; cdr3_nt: TGTGCCAGCGGAACGAGACAGGGTTCCCTCCACTTT; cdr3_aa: CASGTRQGSLHF
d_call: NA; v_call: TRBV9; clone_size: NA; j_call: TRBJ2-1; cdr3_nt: TGTGCCAGCAGCGTAGGCCAGCCCTACAATGAGCAGCTCTTC; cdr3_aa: CASSVGQPYNEQLF
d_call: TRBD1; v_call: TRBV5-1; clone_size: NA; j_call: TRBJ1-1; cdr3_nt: TGCGCCAGTAGGATCCAGGGGGCCACGAACACTGAAGCTTTCTTT; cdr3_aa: CASRIQGATNTEAFF
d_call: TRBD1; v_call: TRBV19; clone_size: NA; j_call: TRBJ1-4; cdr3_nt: TGTGCCAGTAGTATGAGTTGGGACAGTCTTAATGAAAAACTGTTTTTT; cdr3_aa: CASSMSWDSLNEKLFF
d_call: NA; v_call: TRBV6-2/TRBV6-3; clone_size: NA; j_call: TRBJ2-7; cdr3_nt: TGTGCCAGCAGCCCTGGGGGAGACGTTGTGCAGTACTTC; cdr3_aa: CASSPGGDVVQYF
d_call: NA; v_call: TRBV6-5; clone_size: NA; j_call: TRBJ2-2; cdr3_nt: TGTGCCAGCAGTTACTCCGGGTCCCCCGGGGTGCTGGTTTTT; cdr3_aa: CASSYSGSPGVLVF
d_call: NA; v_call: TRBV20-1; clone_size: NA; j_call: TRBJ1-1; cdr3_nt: TGCAGTGCGGGTCCAGGTGGCACTGAAGCTTGCTTT; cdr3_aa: CSAGPGGTEACF
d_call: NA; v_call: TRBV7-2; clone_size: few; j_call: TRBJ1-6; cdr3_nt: TGTGCCAGCAGCTTAGGGGGGACGGAATATAATTCACCCCTCCACTTT; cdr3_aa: CASSLGGTEYNSPLHF
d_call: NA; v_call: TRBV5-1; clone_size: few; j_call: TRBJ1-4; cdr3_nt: TGCGCCAGCAGCTTGAATCAGGGTGGGGATGAAAAACTGTTTTTT; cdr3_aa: CASSLNQGGDEKLFF
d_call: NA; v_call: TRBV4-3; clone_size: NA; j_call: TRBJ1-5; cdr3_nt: TGCGCCAGCAGCCAAGATATTTTACTTGGGACCCACCTAAATCAGCCCCAGCATTTT; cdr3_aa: CASSQDILLGTHLNQPQHF
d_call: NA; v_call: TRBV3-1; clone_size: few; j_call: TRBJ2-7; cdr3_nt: TGTGCCAGCAGCCAAGATGTAGTTCGGGACTACGAGCAGTACTTC; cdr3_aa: CASSQDVVRDYEQYF
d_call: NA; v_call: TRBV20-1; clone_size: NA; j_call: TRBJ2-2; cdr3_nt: TGCAGTGCTAGGGTGGGGACGAACACCGGGGAGCTGTTTTTT; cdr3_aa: CSARVGTNTGELFF
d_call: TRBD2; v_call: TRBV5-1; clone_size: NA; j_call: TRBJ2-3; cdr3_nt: TGCGCCAGCAGCGATGGGACTAGCGGGAGCACAGATACGCAGTATTTT; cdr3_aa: CASSDGTSGSTDTQYF
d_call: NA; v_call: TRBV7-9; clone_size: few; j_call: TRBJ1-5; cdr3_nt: TGTGCCAGCAGCTTCCAGGAGAATCAGCCCCAGCATTTT; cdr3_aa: CASSFQENQPQHF
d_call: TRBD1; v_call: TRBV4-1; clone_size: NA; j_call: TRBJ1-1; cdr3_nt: TGCGCCAGCAGCCAGGCCTCGCCCGGACAGGGGACCACTGAAGCTTTCTTT; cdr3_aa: CASSQASPGQGTTEAFF
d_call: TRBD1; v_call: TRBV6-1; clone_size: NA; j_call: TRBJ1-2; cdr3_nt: TGTGCCAACAGTGAATCAGGGGGCGCAATCTATGGCTACACCTTC; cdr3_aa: CANSESGGAIYGYTF
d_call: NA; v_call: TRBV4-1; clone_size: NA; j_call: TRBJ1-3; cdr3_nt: TGCGCCAGCAGCCAAGGGGCAGCAAGGGCTGGAAACACCATATATTTT; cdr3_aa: CASSQGAARAGNTIYF
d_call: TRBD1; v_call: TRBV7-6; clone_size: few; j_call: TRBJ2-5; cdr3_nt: TGTGCCAGCAGCCCTCTTAAAACAGGGGGAGAGACCCAGTACTTC; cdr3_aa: CASSPLKTGGETQYF
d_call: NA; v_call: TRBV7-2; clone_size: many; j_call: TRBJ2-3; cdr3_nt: TGTGCCAGCAGCCCCTCCGCGACTAGAGGCGGAGATACGCAGTATTTT; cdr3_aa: CASSPSATRGGDTQYF
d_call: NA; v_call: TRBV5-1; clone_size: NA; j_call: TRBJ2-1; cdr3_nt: TGCGCCAGCAGCTTGGGGCCTAGCGCTGAGCAGTTCTTC; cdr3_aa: CASSLGPSAEQFF
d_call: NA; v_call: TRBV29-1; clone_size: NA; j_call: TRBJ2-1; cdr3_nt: TGCAGCGTGGGGGCCGTGGCAGGGAGCGAGCAGTTCTTC; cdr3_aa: CSVGAVAGSEQFF
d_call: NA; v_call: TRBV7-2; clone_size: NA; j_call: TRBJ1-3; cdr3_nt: TGTGCCAGCAGCCCCGCCCCCGACGGACAGTTCTTGGACACCATATATTTT; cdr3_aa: CASSPAPDGQFLDTIYF